This TCR beta chain is from a study of blood T cell repertoires in COVID-19. Sequencing was performed with immunoSEQ multiplex PCR; in TCRdb, only in-frame clones are kept and a portion is missing. The sample shows 50,000 or so clones, roughly 87% of them seen only once. Germline loops: CDR1 SNHLY, CDR2 FYNNEI. The CDR3 spans 16 residues. The germline V and J ends were trimmed by 6 bases and 7 bases, with 22 bases remaining between them. Material for sequencing was peripheral blood. The J gene is TRBJ2-1, the V gene TRBV2; D perhaps matches TRBD1 (7 bases). The clonotype was recovered from a man in his forties or fifties with active COVID-19. DNA of the CDR3: TGTGCCAGCAGGTACCTTACAGGGGACTTAGGGAATGAGCAGTTCTTC. It encodes CASRYLTGDLGNEQFF.